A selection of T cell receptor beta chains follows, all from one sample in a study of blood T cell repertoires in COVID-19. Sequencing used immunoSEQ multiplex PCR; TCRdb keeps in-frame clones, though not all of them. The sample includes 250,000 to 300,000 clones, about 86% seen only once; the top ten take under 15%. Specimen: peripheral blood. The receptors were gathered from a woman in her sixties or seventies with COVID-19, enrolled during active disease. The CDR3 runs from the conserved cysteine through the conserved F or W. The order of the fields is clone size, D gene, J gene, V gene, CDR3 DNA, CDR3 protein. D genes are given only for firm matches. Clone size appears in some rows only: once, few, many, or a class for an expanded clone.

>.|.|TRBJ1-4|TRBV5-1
TGCGCCAGCAGCGGGGGGGCAGCTAATAATGAAAAACTGTTTTTT
CASSGGAANNEKLFF
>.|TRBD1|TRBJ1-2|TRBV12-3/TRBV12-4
TGTGCCAGCAGGGAGACAGGGAACTATGGCTACACCTTC
CASRETGNYGYTF
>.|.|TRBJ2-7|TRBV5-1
TGCGCCAGCAGCTTCCCAGACACCTACGAGCAGTACTTC
CASSFPDTYEQYF
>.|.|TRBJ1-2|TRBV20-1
TGCAGTGCGTCGCGGGACGGTGGCTACACCTTC
CSASRDGGYTF
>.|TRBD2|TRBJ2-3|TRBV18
TGTGCCAGCTCACCCAGGAGCGGGGGGGCCGCAGATACGCAGTATTTT
CASSPRSGGAADTQYF
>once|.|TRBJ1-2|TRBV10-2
TGCGCCAGCAGCCTACAGGGAAACGGCTACACCTTC
CASSLQGNGYTF
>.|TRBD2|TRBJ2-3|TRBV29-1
TGCAGCGTGCACCGGACTAGCGGGGGCACAGATACGCAGTATTTT
CSVHRTSGGTDTQYF
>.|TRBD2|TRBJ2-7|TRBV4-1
TGCGCCAGCAGCCAAGATAGGCTAGCGGGGCGGTTTAGCGAGCAGTACTTC
CASSQDRLAGRFSEQYF
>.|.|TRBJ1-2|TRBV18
TGTGCCAGCTCGACGACAGAGAACTATGGCTACACCTTC
CASSTTENYGYTF
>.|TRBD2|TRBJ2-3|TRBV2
TGTGCCAGCGGACTAGCGGGGGTCACAGATACGCAGTATTTT
CASGLAGVTDTQYF
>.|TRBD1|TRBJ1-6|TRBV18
TGTGCCAGCTCGCCGGAGTGGACAGGGGATTCACCCCTCCACTTT
CASSPEWTGDSPLHF
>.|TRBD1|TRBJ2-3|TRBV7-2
TGTGCCAGCAGCTTAGGGGACAGGGAGGCAGATACGCAGTATTTT
CASSLGDREADTQYF
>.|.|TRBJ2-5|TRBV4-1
TGCGCCAGCAGCTTAGATACCGGACTTCTTGGGCAAGAGACCCAGTACTTC
CASSLDTGLLGQETQYF
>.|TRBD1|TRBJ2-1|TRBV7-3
TGTGCCAGCAGCATAACTGGGGACAGCTACAATGAGCAGTTCTTC
CASSITGDSYNEQFF
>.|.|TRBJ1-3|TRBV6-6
TGTGCCAGCAGCGACCGGCCCCGGGACACCATATATTTT
CASSDRPRDTIYF
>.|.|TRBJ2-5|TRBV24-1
TGTGCCACCAGTGATTTCGGGCAGGGCAAAGAGACCCAGTACTTC
CATSDFGQGKETQYF
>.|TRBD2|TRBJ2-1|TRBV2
TGTGCCAGCAGGATGGAACTAGCGGCTTACAATGAGCAGTTCTTC
CASRMELAAYNEQFF
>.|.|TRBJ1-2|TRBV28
TGTGCCAGCAGCTTCCCGTTGGGGACATCTAACTATGGCTACACCTTC
CASSFPLGTSNYGYTF
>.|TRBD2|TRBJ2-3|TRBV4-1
TGCGCCAGCAGCCAAGTTAGCGGGGGGGGCACAGATACGCAGTATTTT
CASSQVSGGGTDTQYF
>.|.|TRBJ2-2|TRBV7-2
TGTGCCAGCAGCTTAAGGGGGGACAGCAACACCGGGGAGCTGTTTTTT
CASSLRGDSNTGELFF
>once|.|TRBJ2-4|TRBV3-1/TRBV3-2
TGTGCCAGCAGCCCCGGTATAGCCAAAAACATTCAGTACTTC
CASSPGIAKNIQYF
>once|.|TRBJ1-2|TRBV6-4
TGTGCCAGCAGAGGGGATAACTATGGCTACACCTTC
CASRGDNYGYTF
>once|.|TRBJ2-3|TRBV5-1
TGCGCCAGCCAACAGAACCCTAGCACAGATACGCAGTATTTT
CASQQNPSTDTQYF
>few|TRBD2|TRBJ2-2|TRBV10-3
TGTGCCATCGCGGGACTAGCGGGGGTGAACACCGGGGAGCTGTTTTTT
CAIAGLAGVNTGELFF
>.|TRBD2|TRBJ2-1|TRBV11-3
TGTGCCAGCAGCTTAGATAGGGGAGGGATTGAGCAGTTCTTC
CASSLDRGGIEQFF
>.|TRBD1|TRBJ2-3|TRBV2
TGTGCCAGCAGGATCGGACAGGGCCCAGATACGCAGTATTTT
CASRIGQGPDTQYF
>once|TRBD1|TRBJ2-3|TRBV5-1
TGCGCCAGCAGACCAGGGGGCAGTGGCACAGATACGCAGTATTTT
CASRPGGSGTDTQYF
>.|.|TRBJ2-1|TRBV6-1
TGTGCCAGCAGTGAGCTCACAGGGACCCTCTCGTATGAGCAGTTCTTC
CASSELTGTLSYEQFF
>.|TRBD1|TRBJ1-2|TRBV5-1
TGCGCCAGCAGCTTGGAGGGGACAGGACGCCCGTATGGCTACACCTTC
CASSLEGTGRPYGYTF
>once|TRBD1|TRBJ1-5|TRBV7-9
TGTGCCAGCAGCTCCGACAGGGGGCTGCATCAGCCCCAGCATTTT
CASSSDRGLHQPQHF
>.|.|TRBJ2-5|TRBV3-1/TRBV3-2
TGTGCCAGCAGCCAAGATCTGCGGGGTCAAGAGACCCAGTACTTC
CASSQDLRGQETQYF
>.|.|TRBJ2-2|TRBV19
TGTGCCAGTAGTGTTTCGGACACCGGGGAGCTGTTTTTT
CASSVSDTGELFF